Listed here are 18 T cell receptor beta chains from one sample, sequenced in a study of control samples from healthy donors and cancer patients. Profiled with immunoSEQ multiplex PCR; TCRdb holds only in-frame clones, not every one. This sample has about 130,000 clones, with around 90% found just once. Sequenced material: blood. The source is a man aged 18 to 29 in good health.

This chain uses TRBV5-4 with TRBJ2-3, with a possible D match to TRBD1 (6 bases). CDR1 is SGHNT and CDR2 is YYREEE in the germline V gene (reference sequence). V lost 4 bases and J lost 0, with 12 bases in between. The CDR3 runs to 15 residues. The CDR3 region is CASSIRTESTDTQYF. DNA of the CDR3: TGTGCCAGCAGCATCCGGACAGAGAGCACAGATACGCAGTATTTT. Full variable domain (remainder filled in from reference TRBV5-4 and TRBJ2-3): ETGVTQSPTHLIKTRGQQVTLRCSSQSGHNTVSWYQQALGQGPQFIFQYYREEENGRGNFPPRFSGLQFPNYSSELNVNALELDDSALYLCASSIRTESTDTQYFGPGTRLTVL.

V gene TRBV29-1 combines with J gene TRBJ2-1; TRBD2 aligns across 12 bases. Germline CDR1 reads SQVTM; CDR2 reads ANQGSEA. The CDR3 consists of 14 residues. The ends lost 6 bases at V and 5 bases at J; junction bases unmatched: 5. DNA of the CDR3: TGCAGCGTCCGTAGACTAGCGGGAGACAATGAGCAGTTCTTC. Translated: CSVRRLAGDNEQFF.

This clone was detected a few times. The chain links TRBV6-6 to TRBJ2-3; no clear D gene. Trimming took 6 bases from V and 2 from J, leaving 9 bases between them. The CDR3 has 13 residues. Germline assignment: CDR1 MNHNY and CDR2 SVGAGI (reference sequence). In nucleotides, the CDR3 is TGTGCCAGCAGGGTGGGGTCCACAGATACGCAGTATTTT. It translates to CASRVGSTDTQYF.

The chain combines TRBV5-4 with TRBJ2-7; 9 nucleotides agree with TRBD1. This CDR3 spans 15 amino acids. Per the germline V gene, CDR1 is SGHNT and CDR2 is YYREEE (reference sequence). The V and J ends lost 3 bases and 5 bases, in that order; junction bases with no gene match: 9. The CDR3 reads CASSSWTGVSNEQYF. DNA of the CDR3: TGTGCCAGCAGCTCATGGACAGGGGTGAGCAACGAGCAGTACTTC.

The chain is built from TRBV30 and TRBJ1-2; D is uncertain. Germline loops: CDR1 GTSNPN, CDR2 SVGIG (reference sequence). V gave up 3 bases and J gave up 2 bases, with 4 bases separating them. The CDR3 spans 11 residues. CDR3 loop: CAWRMNYGYTF. The CDR3 region has the DNA TGTGCCTGGAGGATGAACTATGGCTACACCTTC.

The rearrangement joins TRBV10-3 to TRBJ2-7; unclear D gene. Germline CDR1 and CDR2: ENHRY and SYGVKD. This CDR3 spans 13 amino acids. The V end was cut by 4 bases, the J end by 3 bases, with 10 bases between. The CDR3 nucleotides are TGTGCCATCAGTGCGTCGGGTAACTACGAGCAGTACGTC. It codes for CAISASGNYEQYV.

The chain combines TRBV25-1 with TRBJ1-1, with D unresolved. This CDR3 is built from 13 residues. Trimming cost V 4 bases and J 6 bases, with 12 bases left between them. Germline V gives CDR1 MGHDK, CDR2 SYGVNS. The CDR3, as DNA: TGTGCCAGCAGTGTGGATAACGTAGCTGAAGCTTTCTTT. It yields the protein CASSVDNVAEAFF.

V gene TRBV27 combines with J gene TRBJ2-1; D remains ambiguous. CDR1 and CDR2 from the germline V gene are MNHEY and SMNVEV (reference sequence). The CDR3 length is 14 residues. V lost 4 bases and J lost 6, with 13 bases in between. This chain's CDR3 is CASSSRMLGNEQFF. CDR3 nucleotides: TGTGCCAGCAGTTCCCGGATGTTGGGCAATGAGCAGTTCTTC.

This chain uses TRBV3-1 (or the pseudogene TRBV3-2) with TRBJ2-3; 14 nucleotides align to TRBD2. Germline lookup yields CDR1 LGHDT and CDR2 YNNKEL (reference sequence). The CDR3 sequence is 17 residues long. With 2 bases clipped from V and 5 bases from J, the junction kept 6 bases outside the gene matches. The CDR3 here is CASSQTPGLAGEDTQYF. The DNA for the CDR3 is TGTGCCAGCAGCCAAACTCCGGGACTAGCGGGGGAAGATACGCAGTATTTT.

This chain links TRBV27 with TRBJ2-3, with D possibly matching TRBD2 (7 bases). Germline V gene data show CDR1 as MNHEY and CDR2 as SMNVEV (reference sequence). This CDR3 spans 16 amino acids. Trimming pared 3 bases from V and 0 bases from J, leaving 13 bases between. CDR3 sequence reads: CASSFSAGASTDTQYF. The CDR3 bases are TGTGCCAGCAGTTTTTCGGCGGGGGCTAGCACAGATACGCAGTATTTT.

This clone was detected once. The chain employs TRBV7-9 and TRBJ2-1; D perhaps matches TRBD2 (6 bases). The V end was cut by 3 bases, the J end by 6 bases, with 18 bases between. Germline-derived CDR1 and CDR2 are SEHNR and FQNEAQ (reference sequence). CDR3 length: 16 amino acids. The CDR3 DNA follows: TGTGCCAGCAGCTTGGTAACCGGGAGACCCCCCAATGAGCAGTTCTTC. The encoded protein is CASSLVTGRPPNEQFF. The entire variable domain, with the rest obtained from reference TRBV7-9 and TRBJ2-1, is as follows: DTGVSQNPRHKITKRGQNVTFRCDPISEHNRLYWYRQTLGQGPEFLTYFQNEAQLEKSRLLSDRFSAERPKGSFSTLEIQRTEQGDSAMYLCASSLVTGRPPNEQFFGPGTRLTVL.

This clone has only one observation. The rearrangement links TRBV4-3 to TRBJ1-4; D is perhaps TRBD1 (5 bases). Germline V lookup: CDR1 LGHNA, CDR2 YSLEER. This CDR3 has 14 residues. Trimming removed 0 bases at V and 7 bases at J, with 9 bases between. The CDR3 coding sequence is TGCGCCAGCAGCCAAGACGCGGGGACTGAAAAACTGTTTTTT. Its protein is CASSQDAGTEKLFF.

The CDR3 protein is CASSSDPYGYEQYV. In nucleotides, the CDR3 is TGTGCCAGCAGCTCCGACCCCTACGGGTACGAGCAGTACGTC. V gene TRBV5-4 combines with J gene TRBJ2-7; D is ambiguous. In germline, CDR1 is SGHNT, CDR2 YYREEE (reference sequence). This CDR3 spans 14 amino acids. V lost 3 bases and J 4 bases, leaving 14 bases between the germline ends.

V and J are TRBV5-4 and TRBJ2-5, with 12 bases identical to TRBD2. Germline loops: CDR1 SGHNT, CDR2 YYREEE (reference sequence). The CDR3 runs to 17 residues. With 1 base clipped from V and 5 bases from J, the junction kept 9 bases outside the gene matches. The CDR3 is CASSLTSGGPWGETQYF. The CDR3 DNA sequence: TGTGCCAGCAGCTTGACTAGCGGGGGGCCATGGGGGGAGACCCAGTACTTC.

This chain uses TRBV9 with TRBJ1-2, with a possible D match to TRBD1 (6 bases). The CDR3 has 16 residues. From germline, CDR1 is SGDLS and CDR2 YYNGEE. V was shortened by 0 bases and J by 3 bases, with 15 bases between the two germline ends. The CDR3 DNA reads as TGTGCCAGCAGCGTAGAGGGGGGAACGAGGGACTATGGCTACACCTTC. This gives the protein CASSVEGGTRDYGYTF.

J is TRBJ2-3 and V is TRBV5-1; 8 nucleotides align to TRBD2. Trimming cost V 0 bases and J 5 bases; bases outside gene matches: 8. The CDR3 spans 16 residues. Germline loops: CDR1 SGHRS, CDR2 YFSETQ. CDR3 residues: CASSLVSGGPGDTQYF. For the CDR3, the DNA is TGCGCCAGCAGCTTGGTTTCGGGGGGGCCAGGAGATACGCAGTATTTT.

The rearrangement uses TRBV5-4 and TRBJ2-2; unclear D gene. CDR1 SGHNT and CDR2 YYREEE come from the germline V gene (reference sequence). The CDR3 is 14 amino acids. V gave up 4 bases and J gave up 6 bases, with 13 bases separating them. In DNA form, the CDR3 reads TGTGCCAGCAGCGATTATACACCTTCCGGGGAGCTGTTTTTT. It translates to CASSDYTPSGELFF.

The rearrangement joins TRBV28 to TRBJ2-7, with D uncertain. Germline assignment: CDR1 MDHEN and CDR2 SYDVKM. The CDR3 consists of 11 residues. V lost 6 bases, J lost 9 bases, and 12 bases lay in between. The CDR3 loop is CASSRSGGQYF. Here the CDR3 DNA reads TGTGCCAGCAGCCGGTCAGGCGGGCAGTACTTC.